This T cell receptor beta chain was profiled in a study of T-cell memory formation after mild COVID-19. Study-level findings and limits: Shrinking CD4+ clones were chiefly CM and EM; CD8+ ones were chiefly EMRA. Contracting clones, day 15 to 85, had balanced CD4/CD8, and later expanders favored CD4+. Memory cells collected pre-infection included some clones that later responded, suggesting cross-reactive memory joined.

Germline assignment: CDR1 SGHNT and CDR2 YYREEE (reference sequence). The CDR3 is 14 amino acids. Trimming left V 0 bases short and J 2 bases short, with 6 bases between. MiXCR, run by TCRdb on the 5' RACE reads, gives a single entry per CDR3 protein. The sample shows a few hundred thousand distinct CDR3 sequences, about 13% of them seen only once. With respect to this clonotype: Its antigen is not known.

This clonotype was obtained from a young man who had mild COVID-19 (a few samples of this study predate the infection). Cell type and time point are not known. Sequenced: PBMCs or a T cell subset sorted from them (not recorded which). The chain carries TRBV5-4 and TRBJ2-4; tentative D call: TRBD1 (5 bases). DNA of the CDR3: TGTGCCAGCAGCTTGGGGGGCACCAAAAACATTCAGTACTTC. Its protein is CASSLGGTKNIQYF.